Presented here are 26 T cell receptor beta chains from one specimen sequenced in a study of identifying expanded T cells in peripheral blood. The assay was immunoSEQ multiplex PCR, and TCRdb's table has in-frame clones only and misses some. Of approximately 110,000 clones detected, about nine tenths appear once; the ten largest clones hold 8.4%. The source material was blood. The receptors stem from a person aged 18 to 75 in good health.

The gene calls are TRBV27 and TRBJ1-2; D remains ambiguous. The CDR3 is 14 amino acids. Per the germline V gene, CDR1 is MNHEY and CDR2 is SMNVEV (reference sequence). V was shortened by 2 bases and J by 4 bases, with 11 bases between the two germline ends. In nucleotides, the CDR3 is TGTGCCAGCAGTTTAAAGTCGGGAGGCTATGGCTACACCTTC. This codes for CASSLKSGGYGYTF.

Details on this clone: Additional DNA sequences in this sample encode the identical CDR3. DNA for the CDR3: TGTGCCAGCAGTTCCGGAGGTACCGGAAACACCATATATTTT. It yields the protein CASSSGGTGNTIYF. This chain connects TRBV6-5 to TRBJ1-3; no definite D call. Trimming pared 4 bases from V and 4 bases from J, leaving 11 bases between. This CDR3 region has 14 residues. Germline loops: CDR1 MNHEY, CDR2 SVGAGI.

V gene TRBV7-6 combines with J gene TRBJ2-2; D not certain. From germline, CDR1 is SGHVS and CDR2 FNYEAQ. The CDR3 loop spans 12 amino acids. V dropped 6 bases and J dropped 5 bases, with 7 bases sitting between them. CDR3 sequence reads: CASRRRTGELFF. The CDR3 nucleotides are TGTGCCAGCAGGAGAAGGACCGGGGAGCTGTTTTTT.

The rearrangement joins TRBV27 to TRBJ2-2, with 10 bases aligning to TRBD2. The CDR3 is 18 residues long. The V gene's germline CDR1 is MNHEY and CDR2 SMNVEV (reference sequence). Losses at the gene ends were 7 bases for V and 2 bases for J; bases not matched to a gene: 13. The CDR3 nucleotides are TGTGCCAGCACCTTTAGAGCCAGCGGGAGGGCAAACACCGGGGAGCTGTTTTTT. Its translation is CASTFRASGRANTGELFF.

This clone showed up just a few times. The rearrangement links TRBV29-1 to TRBJ2-5; a possible D gene is TRBD2 (5 bases). V lost 2 bases, J lost 2 bases, and 12 bases lay in between. The germline V gene encodes CDR1 SQVTM and CDR2 ANQGSEA. CDR3 length equals 14 residues. The CDR3 DNA is TGCAGCGTTGAAAGGGCGGAGGAGCAAGAGACCCAGTACTTC. Residues: CSVERAEEQETQYF. The variable domain in full, completed from reference TRBV29-1 and TRBJ2-5, reads SAVISQKPSRDICQRGTSLTIQCQVDSQVTMMFWYRQQPGQSLTLIATANQGSEATYESGFVIDKFPISRPNLTFSTLTVSNMSPEDSSIYLCSVERAEEQETQYFGPGTRLLVL.

V gene TRBV28 combines with J gene TRBJ2-1; D not resolved. Germline CDR1 reads MDHEN; CDR2 reads SYDVKM. The germline V and J ends were trimmed by 2 bases and 0 bases, with 14 bases remaining between them. The CDR3 is made up of 17 amino acids. CDR3 residues: CASSLPPSGSSYNEQFF. CDR3 coding DNA: TGTGCCAGCAGTTTACCCCCATCCGGTAGCTCCTACAATGAGCAGTTCTTC. Combining the CDR3 with reference TRBV28 and TRBJ2-1 gives the whole variable domain DVKVTQSSRYLVKRTGEKVFLECVQDMDHENMFWYRQDPGLGLRLIYFSYDVKMKEKGDIPEGYSVSREKKERFSLILESASTNQTSMYLCASSLPPSGSSYNEQFFGPGTRLTVL.

The chain uses TRBV2 and TRBJ2-2; 15 bases are a match to TRBD2. The J segment lost 8 bases and the V segment lost 5 bases, leaving 6 bases of the junction unmatched. Germline V gene data show CDR1 as SNHLY and CDR2 as FYNNEI. There are 16 residues in the CDR3. CDR3 sequence: CASSRTSGRAEGELFF. The CDR3 DNA reads TGTGCCAGCAGTCGGACTAGCGGGAGGGCGGAGGGGGAGCTGTTTTTT.

The genes are TRBV30 and TRBJ2-7, with D possibly being TRBD1 or TRBD2 (7 bases each). CDR3 length equals 13 residues. Germline lookup yields CDR1 GTSNPN and CDR2 SVGIG (reference sequence). The V end lost 5 bases, the J end lost 7 bases, and 18 bases lay between the germline ends. The DNA of the CDR3 is TGTGCCTGGCGGCAGGGGGGGACCTGGGAGCAGTACTTC. As protein: CAWRQGGTWEQYF.

This chain uses TRBV7-3 with TRBJ2-7, with D possibly matching TRBD2 (5 bases). Trimming shortened V by 5 bases and J by 7 bases, and 12 bases separated the two germline ends. The germline gives CDR1 SGHTA, CDR2 FQGTGA. This CDR3 is 12 amino acids long. The CDR3 region has the DNA TGTGCCAGCAGCCCCGGGTCGGGGGAGCAGTACTTC. Translated: CASSPGSGEQYF.

The J gene is TRBJ1-1, the V gene TRBV29-1; TRBD1 is a possible D gene (6 bases). The germline CDR1 and CDR2 sequences are SQVTM and ANQGSEA. CDR3 size: 15 residues. V lost 7 bases and J 1 base, leaving 19 bases between the germline ends. Here the CDR3 reads CSAKTGGGGNTEAFF. The CDR3 bases are TGCAGCGCCAAAACGGGGGGCGGCGGGAACACTGAAGCTTTCTTT.

This clone was seen just once. J is TRBJ2-3 and V is TRBV7-3, with 9 bases identical to TRBD2. CDR1 and CDR2 from the germline V gene are SGHTA and FQGTGA. This CDR3 is built from 17 residues. V lost 0 bases, J lost 7 bases, and 11 bases stayed unmatched. The CDR3, as DNA: TGTGCCAGCAGCTTAACGGCCAGGACTAGCGTTATTCATACGCAGTATTTT. This translates into CASSLTARTSVIHTQYF.

The V and J genes are TRBV27 and TRBJ2-7; the D is unclear. In germline, CDR1 is MNHEY, CDR2 SMNVEV (reference sequence). Between the trimmed V and J ends, which lost 3 bases and 3 bases, there was a span of 9 bases. There are 13 residues in the CDR3. In DNA, the CDR3 is TGTGCCAGCAGTTTTGGTACTGACTACGAGCAGTACTTC. This translates into CASSFGTDYEQYF.

The chain is built from TRBV5-1 and TRBJ2-3; 11 bases match TRBD2. Unmatched junction bases numbered 6, after V lost 0 bases and J lost 0 bases. This CDR3 is 18 amino acids long. The germline V gene has CDR1 SGHRS and CDR2 YFSETQ. CDR3 loop: CASSLAASGGLSTDTQYF. The CDR3 DNA reads as TGCGCCAGCAGCTTGGCGGCTAGCGGGGGGCTAAGCACAGATACGCAGTATTTT.

The genes are TRBV27 and TRBJ2-3; no definite D call. V was trimmed by 3 bases and J by 2 bases, leaving 3 bases between them. In germline, CDR1 is MNHEY, CDR2 SMNVEV (reference sequence). This CDR3 comprises 12 residues. The CDR3 sequence is CASSFPTDTQYF. CDR3 DNA sequence: TGTGCCAGCAGTTTCCCCACAGATACGCAGTATTTT.

The chain couples TRBV30 to TRBJ2-5; D is possibly TRBD2 (5 bases). Germline V CDR1 and CDR2: GTSNPN, SVGIG (reference sequence). This CDR3 spans 14 amino acids. The V and J ends lost 0 bases and 2 bases respectively, with 10 bases between them. CDR3 protein: CAWSVLGGQETQYF. In nucleotides, the CDR3 is TGTGCCTGGAGTGTACTAGGCGGACAAGAGACCCAGTACTTC.

The chain couples TRBV4-3 to TRBJ1-6; weak D call: TRBD1 (5 bases). The germline V gene has CDR1 LGHNA and CDR2 YSLEER. Between the trimmed V and J ends, which lost 1 base and 6 bases, there was a span of 13 bases. The CDR3 length is 16 residues. Here the CDR3 DNA reads TGCGCCAGCAGCCAAGTGCCCCAGGGTGCTAATTCACCCCTCCACTTT. This translates into CASSQVPQGANSPLHF.

The rearrangement joins TRBV14 to TRBJ2-2; weak D call: TRBD1 (5 bases). Germline CDR1 and CDR2: SGHDN and FVKESK. The CDR3 totals 12 residues. The ends were cut back, 5 bases at V and 6 bases at J, with 7 bases in the middle. The CDR3 reads CASSMGPGELFF. The CDR3 DNA reads as TGTGCCAGCAGCATGGGGCCCGGGGAGCTGTTTTTT.

This sequence joins TRBV6-6 and TRBJ2-4; D not resolved. Looked up from germline, CDR1 is MNHNY and CDR2 is SVGAGI (reference sequence). V lost 6 bases to trimming and J lost 5 bases, with 5 bases between them. The CDR3 is made up of 11 amino acids. This chain's CDR3 is CASRTENIQYF. CDR3 sequence (DNA): TGTGCCAGCAGGACCGAAAACATTCAGTACTTC.

The chain uses TRBV28 and TRBJ1-2; 9 bases line up with TRBD1. Germline CDR1 is MDHEN and CDR2 is SYDVKM. The CDR3 runs to 13 residues. The junction had 6 bases not matched to a gene; V was cut back by 7 bases and J by 6 bases. The CDR3 loop is CASTRGQGHGYTF. CDR3 in DNA: TGTGCCAGCACTAGGGGACAGGGACATGGCTACACCTTC.

This chain connects TRBV18 to TRBJ1-1; D possibly corresponds to TRBD1 (6 bases). The germline CDR1 and CDR2 sequences are KGHSH and LQKENI. The CDR3 has 15 residues. The V gene lost 5 bases and the J gene lost 4 bases, with 17 bases spanning the gap. CDR3 sequence (DNA): TGTGCCAGCTCAGCGTGGGATGCAGGGGTCACTGAAGCTTTCTTT. Residues: CASSAWDAGVTEAFF.

With respect to this clone: Other DNA sequences of this sample code for an identical CDR3. This chain joins TRBV5-8 and TRBJ1-1, with D tentatively TRBD1 (6 bases). The germline V and J ends were trimmed by 0 bases and 0 bases, with 15 bases remaining between them. The CDR3 extends over 17 amino acids. The germline V gene has CDR1 SGHTS and CDR2 YDEGEE. The CDR3 DNA is TGTGCCAGCAGCTTGGGGACAGCTCCTCTCATGAACACTGAAGCTTTCTTT. This codes for CASSLGTAPLMNTEAFF.

The genes are TRBV7-8 and TRBJ2-3; tentative D call: TRBD2 (5 bases). V lost 3 bases and J 2 bases, leaving 18 bases between the germline ends. This CDR3 has 17 residues. CDR1 is SGHVS and CDR2 is FQNEAQ in the germline V gene. CDR3 DNA: TGTGCCAGCAGCTTGAGGGCCAGGTCCTTTTACACAGATACGCAGTATTTT. Amino acid sequence: CASSLRARSFYTDTQYF.

The chain combines TRBV7-2 with TRBJ2-1; TRBD1 matches 11 bases. In germline, CDR1 is SGHTA, CDR2 FQGNSA. J was trimmed by 7 bases and V by 6 bases; bases with no gene match: 8. The CDR3 spans 15 residues. For the CDR3, the DNA is TGTGCCAGCAGTCCCAAAAGGGACAGGGGGAATGAGCAGTTCTTC. As protein: CASSPKRDRGNEQFF.

The table lists this clone with a count of one. The chain combines TRBV10-3 with TRBJ2-5, with D unclear. Germline CDR1 is ENHRY and CDR2 is SYGVKD. This CDR3 has 12 amino acids. V gave up 2 bases and J gave up 5 bases, with 6 bases separating them. The CDR3: CAISERLETQYF. The CDR3 DNA reads as TGTGCCATCAGTGAGAGGCTGGAGACCCAGTACTTC.

This chain connects TRBV5-4 to TRBJ2-7, with a possible D match to TRBD1 (5 bases). Germline V CDR1 and CDR2: SGHNT, YYREEE (reference sequence). V lost 0 bases and J 6 bases, leaving 16 bases between the germline ends. The CDR3 contains 15 residues. The CDR3, as DNA: TGTGCCAGCAGCTTGGGTACAGGCGAATTTGGCGAGCAGTACTTC. Its translation is CASSLGTGEFGEQYF.

CDR3 DNA: TGTGCCAGCAGTTCGTCCGGGCCTACCTCCGACTCCTACAATGAGCAGTTCTTC. Translating gives CASSSSGPTSDSYNEQFF. V is TRBV27 and J is TRBJ2-1; D gene ambiguous. Germline CDR1 and CDR2: MNHEY and SMNVEV (reference sequence). This CDR3 has 18 residues. V lost 4 bases and J lost 0, with 19 bases in between.